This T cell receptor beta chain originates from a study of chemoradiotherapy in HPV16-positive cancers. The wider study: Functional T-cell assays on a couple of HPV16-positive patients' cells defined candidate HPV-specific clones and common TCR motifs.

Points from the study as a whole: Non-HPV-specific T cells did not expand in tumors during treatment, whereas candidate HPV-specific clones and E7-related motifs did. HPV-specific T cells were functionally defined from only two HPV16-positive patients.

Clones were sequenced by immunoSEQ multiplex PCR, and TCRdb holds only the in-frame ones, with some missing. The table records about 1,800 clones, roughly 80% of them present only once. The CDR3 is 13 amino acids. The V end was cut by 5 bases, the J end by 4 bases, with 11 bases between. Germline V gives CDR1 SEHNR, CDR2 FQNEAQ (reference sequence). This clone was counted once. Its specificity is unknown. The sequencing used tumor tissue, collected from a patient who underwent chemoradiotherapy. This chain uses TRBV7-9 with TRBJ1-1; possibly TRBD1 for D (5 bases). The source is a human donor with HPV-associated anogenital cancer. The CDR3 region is CASSDQGITEAFF. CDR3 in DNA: TGTGCCAGCAGCGATCAGGGAATCACTGAAGCTTTCTTT.